This T cell receptor beta chain was found in a study of PD-1 blockade in classical Hodgkin lymphoma. Generated by immunoSEQ multiplex PCR, the TCRdb table keeps only in-frame clones and is missing some. The table includes some 86,000 clones, 75% to 95% detected once. Study-level results: The authors excluded patients who started nivolumab under 1 year after ASCT. Complete responders matched newly diagnosed patients in baseline diversity.

Trimming removed 5 bases at V and 1 base at J, with 8 bases between. This CDR3 has 13 residues. Germline V lookup: CDR1 MNHEY, CDR2 SVGAGI. A note on this clone: The antigen is unknown.

Documented time point: cycle 4 day 1 (C4D1), after 5 to 7 weeks of nivolumab. Each patient's relapse followed autologous stem cell transplantation, and brentuximab vedotin exposure varied. This clonotype originated in a human donor with classical Hodgkin lymphoma. This sequence joins TRBV6-5 and TRBJ1-1; D perhaps matches TRBD1 (6 bases). The specimen comprised peripheral blood mononuclear cells (PBMCs), sampled before the fourth cycle of nivolumab. This chain's CDR3 is CASSTTGNTEAFF. The CDR3 bases are TGTGCCAGCAGTACGACAGGGAACACTGAAGCTTTCTTT.